This is a list of T cell receptor beta chains from one sample in a study of T cell responses to AZD1222 COVID-19 vaccine. Some clones are missing from TCRdb's copy, which holds only in-frame ones; the method was immunoSEQ multiplex PCR. The top ten clones hold roughly 5.2% of a sample with roughly 77,000 clones, roughly nine tenths of them seen once. Sample: peripheral blood, taken on day 0 of AZD1222 vaccination. The receptors shown here come from an adult in good health. CDR3s include the opening cysteine and the closing phenylalanine or tryptophan. The order of the fields is D gene, J gene, V gene, clone size, CDR3 DNA, CDR3 protein. D genes are given only for firm matches. Only some rows state a clone size, as once, few, many or a class for expanded clones.

d_gene: NA
j_gene: TRBJ1-2
v_gene: TRBV5-5
abundance: NA
CDR3nt: TGTGCCAGCAGCTTGGATTGGGGCTATGGCTACACCTTC
CDR3aa: CASSLDWGYGYTF

d_gene: TRBD1
j_gene: TRBJ1-3
v_gene: TRBV29-1
abundance: NA
CDR3nt: TGCAGCTACAGGGGTGCAGGGGGAAACACCATATATTTT
CDR3aa: CSYRGAGGNTIYF

d_gene: TRBD2
j_gene: TRBJ2-7
v_gene: TRBV4-1
abundance: few
CDR3nt: TGCGCCAGCAGCCAGGCACTAGCGGGGAGCTCCTACGAGCAGTACTTC
CDR3aa: CASSQALAGSSYEQYF

d_gene: TRBD1
j_gene: TRBJ2-3
v_gene: TRBV19
abundance: NA
CDR3nt: TGTGCCAGTAGTATAGTAGGGGACAGGGCCGCAGATACGCAGTATTTT
CDR3aa: CASSIVGDRAADTQYF

d_gene: NA
j_gene: TRBJ1-4
v_gene: TRBV5-6
abundance: NA
CDR3nt: TGTGCCAGCAGTGGGGGACTGGAACGAAATGAAAAACTGTTTTTT
CDR3aa: CASSGGLERNEKLFF

d_gene: TRBD1
j_gene: TRBJ2-7
v_gene: TRBV28
abundance: once
CDR3nt: TGTGCCAGCAGTTTAGAAGGGGGCCTCACTTACGAGCAGTACTTC
CDR3aa: CASSLEGGLTYEQYF

d_gene: NA
j_gene: TRBJ1-1
v_gene: TRBV28
abundance: once
CDR3nt: TGTGCCAGCAGCCCCTATCCAGGGTTTGGTTTCTTT
CDR3aa: CASSPYPGFGFF

d_gene: NA
j_gene: TRBJ1-4
v_gene: TRBV4-1
abundance: NA
CDR3nt: TGCGCCAGCAGCCAAGCCCCGGGACTGCTTAATGAAAAACTGTTTTTT
CDR3aa: CASSQAPGLLNEKLFF

d_gene: NA
j_gene: TRBJ2-5
v_gene: TRBV2
abundance: NA
CDR3nt: TGTGCCAGTCTGGGAGCCGTCCCCCAAGAGACCCAGTACTTC
CDR3aa: CASLGAVPQETQYF

d_gene: NA
j_gene: TRBJ2-4
v_gene: TRBV10-3
abundance: NA
CDR3nt: TGTGCCATTGCCCCAGATTTAGCCAAAAACATTCAGTACTTC
CDR3aa: CAIAPDLAKNIQYF

d_gene: TRBD2
j_gene: TRBJ2-5
v_gene: TRBV20-1
abundance: NA
CDR3nt: TGCAGTGCTAGTCAACTAGCGGGGGGATCTCAAGAGACCCAGTACTTC
CDR3aa: CSASQLAGGSQETQYF

d_gene: TRBD1
j_gene: TRBJ1-2
v_gene: TRBV3-1/TRBV3-2
abundance: NA
CDR3nt: TGTGCCAGCAGCCACCGACAGGGCCGTAACTATGGCTACACCTTC
CDR3aa: CASSHRQGRNYGYTF

d_gene: TRBD1
j_gene: TRBJ2-4
v_gene: TRBV6-5
abundance: NA
CDR3nt: TGTGCCAGCAGGTTGACAGGGAGATCAAACATTCAGTACTTC
CDR3aa: CASRLTGRSNIQYF

d_gene: NA
j_gene: TRBJ2-5
v_gene: TRBV7-8
abundance: NA
CDR3nt: TGTGCCAGCAGCTTAGACCGGGGGAGTGGGGAAGAGACCCAGTACTTC
CDR3aa: CASSLDRGSGEETQYF

d_gene: NA
j_gene: TRBJ2-7
v_gene: TRBV12-3/TRBV12-4
abundance: NA
CDR3nt: TGTGCCAGCGGCTCCCCCGGCCTCTACGAGCAGTACTTC
CDR3aa: CASGSPGLYEQYF

d_gene: NA
j_gene: TRBJ1-2
v_gene: TRBV9
abundance: NA
CDR3nt: TGTGCCAGCAGCCCAGGGCACCTCTATGGCTACACCTTC
CDR3aa: CASSPGHLYGYTF

d_gene: TRBD2
j_gene: TRBJ2-3
v_gene: TRBV7-2
abundance: NA
CDR3nt: TGTGCCAGCAGCTTCGCACTAGCGGGGGCCCGCTCCACAGATACGCAGTATTTT
CDR3aa: CASSFALAGARSTDTQYF

d_gene: TRBD2
j_gene: TRBJ2-3
v_gene: TRBV9
abundance: NA
CDR3nt: TGTGCCAGCAGCGTCCAAGCGGGGGGCGGGGATACGCAGTATTTT
CDR3aa: CASSVQAGGGDTQYF

d_gene: TRBD2
j_gene: TRBJ2-4
v_gene: TRBV30
abundance: NA
CDR3nt: TGTGCCTGGAGTGTATCCGGCCCAGGAGGTAGCGGGGGCTTC
CDR3aa: CAWSVSGPGGSGGF

d_gene: TRBD2
j_gene: TRBJ2-7
v_gene: TRBV7-6
abundance: NA
CDR3nt: TGTGCCAGCAGCTTATCGGGACTATCCTACGAGCAGTACTTC
CDR3aa: CASSLSGLSYEQYF

d_gene: NA
j_gene: TRBJ2-2
v_gene: TRBV5-1
abundance: NA
CDR3nt: TGCGCCAGCAAGCAGGGGTCAGGGACCGGGGAGCTGTTTTTT
CDR3aa: CASKQGSGTGELFF

d_gene: NA
j_gene: TRBJ2-3
v_gene: TRBV9
abundance: NA
CDR3nt: TGTGCCAGCAGCGTAGGGGCCGATAGCACAGATACGCAGTATTTT
CDR3aa: CASSVGADSTDTQYF

d_gene: NA
j_gene: TRBJ1-5
v_gene: TRBV18
abundance: NA
CDR3nt: TGTGCCAGCTCACCGTTCGCACAGGCTAGCAATCAGCCCCAGCATTTT
CDR3aa: CASSPFAQASNQPQHF

d_gene: NA
j_gene: TRBJ1-3
v_gene: TRBV4-3
abundance: NA
CDR3nt: TGCGCCAGCAGCCAAGATAAGGGGGTTGGTGGAAACACCATATATTTT
CDR3aa: CASSQDKGVGGNTIYF

d_gene: NA
j_gene: TRBJ1-2
v_gene: TRBV18
abundance: NA
CDR3nt: TGTGCCAGCTCACCATTCAGGGATCGTGGCTACACCTTC
CDR3aa: CASSPFRDRGYTF

d_gene: TRBD1
j_gene: TRBJ2-6
v_gene: TRBV19
abundance: few
CDR3nt: TGTGCCAGTAATGACCCGGGCCAGGGGGTCCCTGGGGCCAACGTCCTGACTTTC
CDR3aa: CASNDPGQGVPGANVLTF

d_gene: NA
j_gene: TRBJ2-7
v_gene: TRBV29-1
abundance: NA
CDR3nt: TGCAGCGTGTCCCGGGACACGGTCTCCTACGAGCAGTACTTC
CDR3aa: CSVSRDTVSYEQYF

d_gene: NA
j_gene: TRBJ1-2
v_gene: TRBV7-2
abundance: NA
CDR3nt: TGTGCCAGCAGCCTTAAGGGATCAACCTATGGCTACACCTTC
CDR3aa: CASSLKGSTYGYTF

d_gene: NA
j_gene: TRBJ1-5
v_gene: TRBV7-9
abundance: NA
CDR3nt: TGTGCCAGCAGCTTAGCCGGCAGGGCGGACCAGCCCCAGCATTTT
CDR3aa: CASSLAGRADQPQHF

d_gene: NA
j_gene: TRBJ1-2
v_gene: TRBV9
abundance: NA
CDR3nt: TGTGCCAGCAGCGTAGATGGGGGAAACTACACCTTC
CDR3aa: CASSVDGGNYTF

d_gene: NA
j_gene: TRBJ1-1
v_gene: TRBV19
abundance: few
CDR3nt: TGTGCCAGTAGTAACACATTTCCCACTGAAGCTTTCTTT
CDR3aa: CASSNTFPTEAFF

d_gene: TRBD1
j_gene: TRBJ1-5
v_gene: TRBV2
abundance: NA
CDR3nt: TGTGCCAGCAGGGGGACGGGACAGCCACAGCCCCAGCATTTT
CDR3aa: CASRGTGQPQPQHF

d_gene: TRBD2
j_gene: TRBJ2-1
v_gene: TRBV5-1
abundance: NA
CDR3nt: TGCGCCAGCAGCCCGGGACTAGCGGGGGGCCATTCCTACTACAATGAGCAGTTCTTC
CDR3aa: CASSPGLAGGHSYYNEQFF

d_gene: NA
j_gene: TRBJ1-2
v_gene: TRBV28
abundance: NA
CDR3nt: TGTGCCAGCCAGATGGGCTATGGCTACACCTTC
CDR3aa: CASQMGYGYTF

d_gene: NA
j_gene: TRBJ1-5
v_gene: TRBV20-1
abundance: few
CDR3nt: TGCAGTGCTAGAGAGGAAGGTTCCCAGCATTTT
CDR3aa: CSAREEGSQHF

d_gene: TRBD1
j_gene: TRBJ1-1
v_gene: TRBV7-9
abundance: NA
CDR3nt: TGTGCCAGCAGCGGGCGGACAGGGAACACTGAAGCTTTCTTT
CDR3aa: CASSGRTGNTEAFF

d_gene: NA
j_gene: TRBJ1-1
v_gene: TRBV5-5
abundance: NA
CDR3nt: TGTGCCAGCAGCTTGGCAGGGTACACTGAAGCTTTCTTT
CDR3aa: CASSLAGYTEAFF

d_gene: NA
j_gene: TRBJ1-1
v_gene: TRBV10-1
abundance: NA
CDR3nt: TGCGCCAGCAGTGCTCCGGGCTCGAACACTGAAGCTTTCTTT
CDR3aa: CASSAPGSNTEAFF

d_gene: NA
j_gene: TRBJ2-2
v_gene: TRBV4-3
abundance: NA
CDR3nt: TGCGCCAGCAGCCGCAAACCGGGACGGGTCGCCGGGGAGCTGTTTTTT
CDR3aa: CASSRKPGRVAGELFF

d_gene: NA
j_gene: TRBJ1-5
v_gene: TRBV12-1
abundance: once
CDR3nt: TGTGCCAGCAGGTTAAGACAGGGGTGCCACAATCAGCCCCAGCATTTT
CDR3aa: CASRLRQGCHNQPQHF

d_gene: NA
j_gene: TRBJ1-3
v_gene: TRBV28
abundance: NA
CDR3nt: TGTGCCAGCAGTTTGGAACAGCCTGGAAACACCATATATTTT
CDR3aa: CASSLEQPGNTIYF

d_gene: TRBD1
j_gene: TRBJ2-5
v_gene: TRBV28
abundance: NA
CDR3nt: TGTGCCAGCAGTCCAGGGGGCGGGGAGACCCAGTACTTC
CDR3aa: CASSPGGGETQYF

d_gene: NA
j_gene: TRBJ2-3
v_gene: TRBV7-2
abundance: NA
CDR3nt: TGTGCCAGCAGCGTTTCCGGGGGTGGCACAGATACGCAGTATTTT
CDR3aa: CASSVSGGGTDTQYF

d_gene: TRBD2
j_gene: TRBJ2-7
v_gene: TRBV14
abundance: NA
CDR3nt: TGTGCCAGCAGCCGGGGACTAGCGGGGTCCTTCTACGAGCAGTACTTC
CDR3aa: CASSRGLAGSFYEQYF